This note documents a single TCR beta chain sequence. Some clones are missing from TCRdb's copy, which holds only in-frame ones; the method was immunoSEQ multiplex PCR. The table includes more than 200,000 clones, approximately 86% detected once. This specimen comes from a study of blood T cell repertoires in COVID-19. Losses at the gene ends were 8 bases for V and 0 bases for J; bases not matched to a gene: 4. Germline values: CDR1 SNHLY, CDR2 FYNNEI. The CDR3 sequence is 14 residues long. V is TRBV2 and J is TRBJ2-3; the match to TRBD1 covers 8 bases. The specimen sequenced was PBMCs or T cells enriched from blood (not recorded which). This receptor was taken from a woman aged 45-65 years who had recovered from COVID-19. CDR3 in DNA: TGTGCCAGCTGCCGGGACAGGAGCACAGATACGCAGTATTTT. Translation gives CASCRDRSTDTQYF.